The clone carrying this T cell receptor beta chain was seen at least ten times. Its cognate antigen is unknown. This specimen comes from a study of T cells after posttransplantation cyclophosphamide. The length of the CDR3 is 15 residues. In germline, CDR1 is SGHNT, CDR2 YYREEE (reference sequence). V lost 0 bases and J lost 0, with 10 bases in between. Measured with immunoSEQ multiplex PCR; TCRdb has only the in-frame clones, and not every one. Altogether around 30,000 clones were found in the sample, and no singletons occur. Study-wide findings and caveats: Blood and skin or GI T cell repertoires showed limited TRB overlap. Recipient CMV seropositivity and CMV reactivation strongly tracked TRB clonality. Later post-transplant blood repertoires were often dominated by donor CD8+ memory clones.

The TCR was taken from a woman aged 55-75 years in good health, CMV-negative, and a related stem cell transplant donor. The sample taken for sequencing was PBMCs. The chain has TRBV5-4 and TRBJ2-7; no clear D. CDR3 coding DNA: TGTGCCAGCAGCTTGGCAGGCCGAAGCTCCTACGAGCAGTACTTC. It encodes CASSLAGRSSYEQYF.